This T cell receptor beta chain is from a study of CD8 T cells in ankylosing spondylitis. With 1 base removed from V and 9 bases from J, the gap between germline ends came to 19 bases. Germline CDR1 SGHVS, CDR2 FQNEAQ. The CDR3 loop spans 15 amino acids. TCRdb recomputed calls from the 5' RACE reads with MiXCR, one row per CDR3 protein. The table includes some 130,000 distinct CDR3 sequences, just under 7.5% detected once. The sample taken for sequencing was blood, either unsorted or a sorted T cell fraction (not recorded which). The receptor was isolated from a female donor with ankylosing spondylitis or in good health (not recorded which). This sequence joins TRBV7-8 and TRBJ2-7; TRBD1 is a possible D gene (6 bases). The CDR3 nucleotides are TGTGCCAGCAGCTTAGTAATGGGGGCTAGGGATGCGCAGTACTTC. Translation gives CASSLVMGARDAQYF.